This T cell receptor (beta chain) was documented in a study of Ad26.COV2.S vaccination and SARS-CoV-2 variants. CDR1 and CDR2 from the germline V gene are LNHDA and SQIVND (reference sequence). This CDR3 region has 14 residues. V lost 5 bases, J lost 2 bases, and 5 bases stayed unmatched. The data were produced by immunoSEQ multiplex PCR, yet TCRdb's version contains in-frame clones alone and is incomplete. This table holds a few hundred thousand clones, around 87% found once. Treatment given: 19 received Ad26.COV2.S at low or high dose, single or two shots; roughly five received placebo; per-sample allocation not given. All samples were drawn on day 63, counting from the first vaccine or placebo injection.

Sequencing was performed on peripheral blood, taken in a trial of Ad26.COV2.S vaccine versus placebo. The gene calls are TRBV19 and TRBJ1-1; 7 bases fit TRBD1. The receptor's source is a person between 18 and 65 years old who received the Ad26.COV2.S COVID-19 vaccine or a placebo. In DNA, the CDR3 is TGTGCCAGTAGTTTGGGGACAGCTAACACTGAAGCTTTCTTT. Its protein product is CASSLGTANTEAFF. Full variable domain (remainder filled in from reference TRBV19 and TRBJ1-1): DGGITQSPKYLFRKEGQNVTLSCEQNLNHDAMYWYRQDPGQGLRLIYYSQIVNDFQKGDIAEGYSVSREKKESFPLTVTSAQKNPTAFYLCASSLGTANTEAFFGQGTRLTVV.